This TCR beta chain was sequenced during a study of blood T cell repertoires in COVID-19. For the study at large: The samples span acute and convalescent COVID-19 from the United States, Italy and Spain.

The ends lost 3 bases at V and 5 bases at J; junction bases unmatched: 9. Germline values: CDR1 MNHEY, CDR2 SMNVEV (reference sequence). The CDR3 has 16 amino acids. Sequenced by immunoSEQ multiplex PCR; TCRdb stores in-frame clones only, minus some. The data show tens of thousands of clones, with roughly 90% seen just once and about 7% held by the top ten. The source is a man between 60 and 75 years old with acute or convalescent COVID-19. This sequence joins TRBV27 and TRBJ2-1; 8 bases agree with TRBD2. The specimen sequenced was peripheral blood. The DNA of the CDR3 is TGTGCCAGCAGTTTTTGGGCACCCGGGAGGGACAATGAGCAGTTCTTC. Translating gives CASSFWAPGRDNEQFF.